One TCR beta chain is described in this entry. The antigen remains undetermined. Germline assignment: CDR1 SNHLY and CDR2 FYNNEI. This CDR3 spans 14 amino acids. V was cut by 0 bases and J by 2 bases, with 8 bases left in between. In the naive CD8 group, cells lacked CD45RO and were positively selected for CCR7, so terminally differentiated effector memory CD45RA+ cells were left out. The source of the sample is a study of shared clonotypes between healthy human individuals. Study as a whole: The donors, a couple of women and a few men, were aged 18 to 49. Whole-study results and caveats: Relative to clonotypes present in all four donors, those not shared had lower generation probabilities.

The assay was run at deep level. Generated by immunoSEQ multiplex PCR, the TCRdb table keeps only in-frame clones and is missing some. The table includes about 2.1 million clones, over 85% detected once. What was sequenced was naive CD8+ T cells from PBMCs. The chain is built from TRBV2 and TRBJ2-7; D call uncertain. This TCR was sampled from a man aged 18-30 years in good health. Some clones in this sample may be carry-over from other donors' samples. The CDR3 loop reads CASSEATTPYEQYF. The CDR3 DNA sequence: TGTGCCAGCAGTGAAGCGACCACTCCCTACGAGCAGTACTTC.